The 32 T cell receptor beta chains listed next were all sequenced from one sample in a study of T cell repertoires in cytomegalovirus infection. TCRdb used MiXCR to reprocess the reads, holding one entry per CDR3 protein. The table records about 230,000 distinct CDR3 sequences, 22% of them present only once. The material sequenced was CD8+ T cells from PBMCs. These receptors all stem from a human donor in good health (CMV status not recorded). Some clones in this sample may be carry-over from other donors' samples.

This clonotype has a handful of counts. Mismatch with germline at one junction end may stem from a read error. CDR3 sequence reads: CASSVGPPGQGGEKLFF. The DNA for the CDR3 is TGTGCCAGCAGCGTAGGCCCGCCGGGACAGGGTGGTGAAAAACTGTTTTTT. The chain carries TRBV13 and TRBJ1-4; 9 nucleotides match TRBD1. CDR3 length: 17 amino acids. The germline V gene encodes CDR1 PRHDT and CDR2 FYEKMQ (reference sequence).

This clonotype was found a few times. This rearrangement joins TRBV4-1 to TRBJ2-7; TRBD1 matches at 8 bases. The germline CDR1 and CDR2 sequences are MGHRA and YSYEKL. This CDR3 region has 13 residues. Trimming took 3 bases from V and 2 from J; bases not matched to a gene: 0. The CDR3: CASSQGQAYEQYF. CDR3 sequence (DNA): TGCGCCAGCAGCCAGGGACAGGCCTACGAGCAGTACTTC.

This clonotype was counted a few times. The chain uses TRBV4-1 and TRBJ1-5, with 7 nucleotides matching TRBD1. Germline V gene lookup returns CDR1 MGHRA and CDR2 YSYEKL. CDR3 length: 15 amino acids. Trimming cost V 0 bases and J 3 bases; bases outside gene matches: 2. CDR3: CASSQDDRVNQPQHF. CDR3 bases: TGCGCCAGCAGCCAAGACGACAGGGTCAATCAGCCCCAGCATTTT.

This clonotype was seen more than once but under ten times. The CDR3 DNA is TGTGCCAGCAGTGAGGACTTTCTTAGCAATCAGCCCCAGCATTTT. This codes for CASSEDFLSNQPQHF. The V call is TRBV12-3 or TRBV12-4, the J call TRBJ1-5, with D unresolved. This CDR3 is built from 15 residues. V lost 5 bases, J lost 0 bases, and 11 bases lay in between.

This clonotype was counted ten times or more. J is TRBJ1-1 and V is TRBV7-2; the D gene is possibly TRBD1 (5 bases). Germline CDR1 and CDR2: SGHTA and FQGNSA. With 4 bases removed from V and 4 bases from J, the gap between germline ends came to 16 bases. The CDR3 loop spans 15 amino acids. CDR3 amino acids: CASSSYGGGGTEAFF. For the CDR3, the DNA is TGTGCCAGCAGCTCCTATGGGGGGGGGGGCACTGAAGCTTTCTTT.

This clonotype was counted only a few times. V and J are TRBV20-1 and TRBJ2-7, with D possibly TRBD2 on 5 matching bases. The CDR3 length is 12 residues. V was cut by 1 base and J by 4 bases, with 8 bases left in between. Germline-derived CDR1 and CDR2 are DFQATT and SNEGSKA (reference sequence). DNA of the CDR3: TGCAGTGCTAGAGTTCCGGGGTACGAGCAGTACTTC. Its translation: CSARVPGYEQYF.

V is TRBV7-3 and J is TRBJ1-1, with 8 bases that match TRBD1. The CDR3 covers 15 residues. V was clipped by 5 bases and J by 5 bases; unmatched bases: 10. Germline V gene sequence: CDR1 SGHTA, CDR2 FQGTGA. Here the CDR3 DNA reads TGTGCCAGCAGCACTATCCAGGGGGCGCGGACTGAAGCTTTCTTT. Translation: CASSTIQGARTEAFF.

This clonotype has just a few counts. The chain is built from TRBV28 and TRBJ2-3; D possibly matches TRBD1 or TRBD2 (5 bases each). Trimming took off 6 bases at V and 5 bases at J, with 12 bases between the two ends. This CDR3 has 13 residues. Germline V gives CDR1 MDHEN, CDR2 SYDVKM. The CDR3, as DNA: TGTGCCAGCAGCTGGGGGTCTAGAGATACGCAGTATTTT. Protein sequence: CASSWGSRDTQYF. The complete variable domain, with remaining parts taken from reference TRBV28 and TRBJ2-3, reads DVKVTQSSRYLVKRTGEKVFLECVQDMDHENMFWYRQDPGLGLRLIYFSYDVKMKEKGDIPEGYSVSREKKERFSLILESASTNQTSMYLCASSWGSRDTQYFGPGTRLTVL.

This clonotype has just a few counts. The chain joins TRBV4-2 to TRBJ1-2, with a possible D match to TRBD1 (5 bases). V dropped 3 bases and J dropped 5 bases, with 22 bases sitting between them. The CDR3 sequence is 17 residues long. Germline V CDR1 and CDR2: LGHNA, YNFKEQ. The DNA of the CDR3 is TGTGCCAGCAGCCAGGAAGGGACGTCGGGGATATATTATGGCTACACCTTC. Residues: CASSQEGTSGIYYGYTF.

The rearrangement uses TRBV7-8 and TRBJ1-4; the D is unclear. CDR3 length: 15 amino acids. Trimming left V 2 bases short and J 0 bases short, with 7 bases between. Germline V CDR1 and CDR2: SGHVS, FQNEAQ. The CDR3 DNA reads as TGTGCCAGCAGCTTAAGGCAGACAACTAATGAAAAACTGTTTTTT. Its protein is CASSLRQTTNEKLFF.

The rearrangement links TRBV20-1 to TRBJ2-2; 10 nucleotides line up with TRBD1. Looked up from germline, CDR1 is DFQATT and CDR2 is SNEGSKA (reference sequence). This CDR3 is built from 14 residues. V lost 5 bases to trimming and J lost 4 bases; unmatched junction nucleotides: 4. The CDR3 region is CSAPDRGPTGELFF. The CDR3 DNA follows: TGCAGTGCTCCTGACAGGGGGCCCACCGGGGAGCTGTTTTTT.

This clonotype came up a few times. The V call is TRBV7-8, the J call TRBJ2-5; D unresolved. CDR3 size: 16 residues. Germline lookup yields CDR1 SGHVS and CDR2 FQNEAQ. V was shortened by 2 bases and J by 5 bases, with 18 bases between the two germline ends. The DNA for the CDR3 is TGTGCCAGCAGCTTACTTCCCGTCGGATTAGGGGAGACCCAGTACTTC. It yields the protein CASSLLPVGLGETQYF.

As for this clonotype: Possible read error: a much larger clone is one base away. The chain combines TRBV7-8 with TRBJ1-1; D is ambiguous. Germline loops: CDR1 SGHVS, CDR2 FQNEAQ. This CDR3 contains 14 residues. CDR3 nucleotide sequence: TGTGCCAGCAGCTTTGCGGGCTGGAGCACTGTAGCTTTCTTT. Encoded protein: CASSFAGWSTVAFF.

This clonotype was seen a few times. The V call is TRBV10-2, the J call TRBJ2-3; D is ambiguous. The germline gives CDR1 WSHSY, CDR2 SAAADI. The CDR3 spans 15 residues. V shed 3 bases and J shed 0 bases, with 10 bases lying between them. In DNA, the CDR3 is TGCGCCAGCAGTGAAGTACTCTTAAGCACAGATACGCAGTATTTT. It translates to CASSEVLLSTDTQYF.

The V and J genes are TRBV4-1 and TRBJ2-7; 8 bases match TRBD1. Germline CDR1 reads MGHRA; CDR2 reads YSYEKL. Unmatched junction bases numbered 6, after V lost 3 bases and J lost 2 bases. CDR3 length: 15 amino acids. Here the CDR3 DNA reads TGCGCCAGCAGCCAGACCCGGGACAGGACCTACGAGCAGTACTTC. Protein product: CASSQTRDRTYEQYF.

This clonotype has just a few counts. This rearrangement joins TRBV19 to TRBJ1-5; D is ambiguous. CDR1 is LNHDA and CDR2 is SQIVND in the germline V gene (reference sequence). V lost 3 bases, J lost 5 bases, and 11 bases lay in between. The CDR3 contains 14 residues. This chain's CDR3 is CASSMGDGDQPQHF. Written as DNA, the CDR3 is TGTGCCAGTAGTATGGGAGACGGTGATCAGCCCCAGCATTTT.

This clonotype has a count of ten or more. J is TRBJ2-2 and V is TRBV7-6; tentative D call: TRBD2 (6 bases). Deletions cut 4 bases from V and 7 bases from J, with 13 bases between. CDR3 length equals 14 residues. Germline loops: CDR1 SGHVS, CDR2 FNYEAQ. Here the CDR3 reads CASSYRETNGELFF. Written as DNA, the CDR3 is TGTGCCAGCAGCTACCGGGAGACGAACGGGGAGCTGTTTTTT. The full variable domain, rest sourced from reference TRBV7-6 and TRBJ2-2, is GAGVSQSPRYKVTKRGQDVALRCDPISGHVSLYWYRQALGQGPEFLTYFNYEAQQDKSGLPNDRFSAERPEGSISTLTIQRTEQRDSAMYRCASSYRETNGELFFGEGSRLTVL.

The rearrangement joins TRBV5-1 to TRBJ2-3; D is ambiguous. The V gene's germline CDR1 is SGHRS and CDR2 YFSETQ. The V end lost 3 bases, the J end lost 0 bases, and 8 bases lay between the germline ends. The CDR3 extends over 14 amino acids. The CDR3 protein is CASSSTPSTDTQYF. The CDR3 coding sequence is TGCGCCAGCAGCTCTACTCCTAGCACAGATACGCAGTATTTT.

This clonotype was counted at least ten times. The chain is built from TRBV15 and TRBJ2-1; 8 bases are a match to TRBD2. The length of the CDR3 is 16 residues. With 0 bases clipped from V and 7 bases from J, the junction kept 8 bases outside the gene matches. Germline CDR1 LNHNV, CDR2 YYDKDF (reference sequence). The CDR3 loop is CATSRDSWTGGNEQFF. The CDR3 region has the DNA TGTGCCACCAGCAGAGATAGTTGGACGGGGGGGAATGAGCAGTTCTTC.

This clonotype was seen ten or more times. This chain uses TRBV7-2 with TRBJ2-1, with 9 bases aligning to TRBD2. Per the germline V gene, CDR1 is SGHTA and CDR2 is FQGNSA. This CDR3 is built from 14 residues. V lost 4 bases, J lost 5 bases, and 3 bases stayed unmatched. CDR3 coding DNA: TGTGCCAGCAGCTGGACTAGCGCTAACAATGAGCAGTTCTTC. It is translated as CASSWTSANNEQFF. The full variable domain, with the rest looked up from reference TRBV7-2 and TRBJ2-1, is GAGVSQSPSNKVTEKGKDVELRCDPISGHTALYWYRQSLGQGLEFLIYFQGNSAPDKSGLPSDRFSAERTGGSVSTLTIQRTQQEDSAVYLCASSWTSANNEQFFGPGTRLTVL.

The chain links TRBV24-1 to TRBJ2-2, with D perhaps TRBD2 (5 bases). Germline CDR1 and CDR2: KGHDR and SFDVKD. The CDR3 is 14 residues long. Deletions cut 1 base from V and 6 bases from J, with 8 bases between. CDR3 coding DNA: TGTGCCACCAGTGATTTCAAGGAGGCCGGGGAGCTGTTTTTT. Translation gives CATSDFKEAGELFF.

The chain couples TRBV7-6 to TRBJ2-1, with 13 bases fitting TRBD2. Germline assignment: CDR1 SGHVS and CDR2 FNYEAQ. The CDR3 loop spans 15 amino acids. With V trimmed by 5 bases and J by 7 bases, 5 bases remained unmatched. Written as DNA, the CDR3 is TGTGCCAGCAGCCCGGGACTAGCGGGGTTAAATGAGCAGTTCTTC. This codes for CASSPGLAGLNEQFF.

As to this clonotype: As the CDR3 is not closed by the conserved phenylalanine or tryptophan, this likely results from a read error. The genes are TRBV7-2 and TRBJ1-1; tentative D call: TRBD1 (5 bases). Trimming pared 2 bases from V and 4 bases from J, leaving 14 bases between. In germline, CDR1 is SGHTA, CDR2 FQGNSA. The CDR3 is made up of 15 amino acids. This CDR3 reads CASSLRSTRGTEAFS. DNA of the CDR3: TGTGCCAGCAGCTTAAGGTCAACTAGGGGCACTGAAGCTTTCTCT.

This clonotype has ten or more counts. The chain uses TRBV12-3 or TRBV12-4 and TRBJ2-3, with D possibly matching TRBD2 (5 bases). The CDR3 length is 15 residues. Between the trimmed V and J ends, which lost 3 bases and 2 bases, there was a span of 12 bases. This CDR3 reads CASSLGADSTDTQYF. CDR3 bases: TGTGCCAGCAGTTTGGGAGCGGATTCCACAGATACGCAGTATTTT.

CDR3 sequence (DNA): TGTGCCAGCAGCTTAGGTAAGGGTGAAGCTTTCTTT. Its translation: CASSLGKGEAFF. The gene calls are TRBV7-6 and TRBJ1-1, with D hard to call. CDR1 and CDR2 from the germline V gene are SGHVS and FNYEAQ. Deletions cut 1 base from V and 7 bases from J, with 7 bases between. This CDR3 comprises 12 residues.

The chain combines TRBV7-9 with TRBJ2-3; no clear D. The CDR3 totals 14 residues. Trimming stripped 1 base from V and 5 bases from J, with 10 bases between. Germline V gives CDR1 SEHNR, CDR2 FQNEAQ (reference sequence). Here the CDR3 reads CASSLGLPEDTQYF. CDR3 bases: TGTGCCAGCAGCTTAGGACTCCCGGAAGATACGCAGTATTTT.

J is TRBJ1-1 and V is TRBV19; D uncertain. The CDR3 has 16 residues. Trimming left V 1 base short and J 0 bases short, with 12 bases between. Germline V gives CDR1 LNHDA, CDR2 SQIVND (reference sequence). The CDR3 loop is CASSIVWKDLNTEAFF. In DNA form, the CDR3 reads TGTGCCAGTAGTATAGTATGGAAGGACCTGAACACTGAAGCTTTCTTT.

This clonotype has more than one count but fewer than ten. V gene TRBV20-1 combines with J gene TRBJ2-1; 8 bases align to TRBD1. The CDR3 has 14 residues. V was clipped by 3 bases and J by 8 bases; unmatched bases: 9. CDR1 and CDR2 (germline): DFQATT, SNEGSKA (reference sequence). CDR3 coding DNA: TGCAGTGCTAGGGACAGGGTCTTGAGGGATGAGCAGTTCTTC. This sequence encodes CSARDRVLRDEQFF.

A word on this clonotype: Since a much larger clone is just one base distant, this may be a read error. CDR3 in DNA: TGTGCCAGCAGCCCCGGGACACCCAACTATGGCTACATCTTC. Translated: CASSPGTPNYGYIF. This chain uses TRBV7-2 with TRBJ1-2, with D perhaps TRBD1 (6 bases). CDR3 size: 14 residues. Germline V lookup: CDR1 SGHTA, CDR2 FQGNSA.

This chain joins TRBV24-1 and TRBJ2-3; unclear D gene. V was clipped by 0 bases and J by 1 base, with 10 bases between them. There are 16 residues in the CDR3. The germline V gene has CDR1 KGHDR and CDR2 SFDVKD. CDR3 amino acids: CATSDLGDSGTDTQYF. Written as DNA, the CDR3 is TGTGCCACCAGTGATTTGGGGGATTCGGGCACAGATACGCAGTATTTT.

The rearrangement links TRBV7-8 to TRBJ2-5; perhaps TRBD2 as D (6 bases). Between the trimmed V and J ends, which lost 1 base and 5 bases, there was a span of 14 bases. The CDR3 extends over 15 amino acids. Germline V gene sequence: CDR1 SGHVS, CDR2 FQNEAQ. CDR3 bases: TGTGCCAGCAGCTTAGGAGAGGGACTCAAGGAGACCCAGTACTTC. Its protein is CASSLGEGLKETQYF. Complete variable domain (other parts from reference TRBV7-8 and TRBJ2-5): GAGVSQSPRYKVAKRGQDVALRCDPISGHVSLFWYQQALGQGPEFLTYFQNEAQLDKSGLPSDRFFAERPEGSVSTLKIQRTQQEDSAVYLCASSLGEGLKETQYFGPGTRLLVL.

In this sample, this clonotype turned up a few times. The CDR3 DNA sequence: TGTGCCAGCAGTTTGGACAGAGCCAAAAACATTCAGTACTTC. Protein sequence: CASSLDRAKNIQYF. This chain joins TRBV27 and TRBJ2-4; tentatively, D is TRBD1 (6 bases). Trimming removed 3 bases at V and 0 bases at J, with 6 bases between. Germline values: CDR1 MNHEY, CDR2 SMNVEV (reference sequence). The CDR3 has 14 residues.